A selection of T cell receptor beta chains follows, all from one sample in a study of T cell repertoires in cytomegalovirus infection. Each CDR3 protein gets one entry after TCRdb re-called the reads with MiXCR. Among 270,000 or so distinct CDR3 sequences, about a sixth were seen once, and the ten largest hold more than 45%. Sample: CD8+ T cells from PBMCs. Receptors were obtained from a human donor in good health (CMV status not recorded). Some clones in this sample may be carry-over from other donors' samples. Both conserved end residues are part of each CDR3. Fields, in order: V gene, clone size, D gene, J gene, CDR3 length, CDR3 DNA, CDR3 protein. D genes are given only for firm matches. Clone size is stated in some rows and not others, as once, few, many or a class when expanded.

V gene: TRBV7-9
clone size: many
D gene: TRBD1
J gene: TRBJ1-3
CDR3 length: 12
CDR3 DNA: TGTGCCAACGCGGGACAGGGAAACACCATATATTTT
CDR3 protein: CANAGQGNTIYF

V gene: TRBV6-6
clone size: .
D gene: .
J gene: TRBJ2-7
CDR3 length: 12
CDR3 DNA: TGTGCCAGCAGAACAGGGTCGGGCGAGCAGTACTTC
CDR3 protein: CASRTGSGEQYF

V gene: TRBV20-1
clone size: many
D gene: .
J gene: TRBJ1-5
CDR3 length: 18
CDR3 DNA: TGCAGTGCTAGAGGCCCCGCCGGAGAGGCCGATAGCAATCAGCCCCAGCATTTT
CDR3 protein: CSARGPAGEADSNQPQHF

V gene: TRBV7-9
clone size: .
D gene: .
J gene: TRBJ2-3
CDR3 length: 14
CDR3 DNA: TGTGCCAGCAGCCCCCGAGGGGACACAGATACGCAGTATTTT
CDR3 protein: CASSPRGDTDTQYF

V gene: TRBV29-1
clone size: .
D gene: TRBD1
J gene: TRBJ2-2
CDR3 length: 17
CDR3 DNA: TGCAGCGCCCGGGGTAAGGAGACAGGGGCGAACACCGGGGAGCTGTTTTTT
CDR3 protein: CSARGKETGANTGELFF

V gene: TRBV29-1
clone size: .
D gene: TRBD1
J gene: TRBJ2-1
CDR3 length: 16
CDR3 DNA: TGCAGCGTTGTAGGGACAGGTGATGCTAGGTACAATGAGCAGTTCTTC
CDR3 protein: CSVVGTGDARYNEQFF

V gene: TRBV29-1
clone size: .
D gene: .
J gene: TRBJ1-4
CDR3 length: 13
CDR3 DNA: TGCAGCGCCGACGCGGGGAAGAATGAAAAACTGTTTTTT
CDR3 protein: CSADAGKNEKLFF

V gene: TRBV7-9
clone size: few
D gene: .
J gene: TRBJ2-2
CDR3 length: 14
CDR3 DNA: TGTGCCAGCAGCCTAATCCGATTTGGCGGGGAGCTGTTTTTT
CDR3 protein: CASSLIRFGGELFF

V gene: TRBV6-5
clone size: .
D gene: TRBD2
J gene: TRBJ2-3
CDR3 length: 17
CDR3 DNA: TGTGCCAGCAGTTACTTAACTAGCGGGGGGGCCGCAGATACGCAGTATTTT
CDR3 protein: CASSYLTSGGAADTQYF

V gene: TRBV19
clone size: .
D gene: .
J gene: TRBJ2-5
CDR3 length: 13
CDR3 DNA: TGTGCCAGTTCCCGTGGGGGGCGAGAGACCCAGTACTTC
CDR3 protein: CASSRGGRETQYF

V gene: TRBV5-6
clone size: .
D gene: TRBD1
J gene: TRBJ2-5
CDR3 length: 15
CDR3 DNA: TGTGCCAGCAGCTTCCTACAGGGGGCTGGAGAGACCCAGTACTTC
CDR3 protein: CASSFLQGAGETQYF

V gene: TRBV25-1
clone size: few
D gene: .
J gene: TRBJ2-7
CDR3 length: 15
CDR3 DNA: TGTGCCAGCTTGAGGGTGGGGCCGCAATCCTACGAGCAGTACTTC
CDR3 protein: CASLRVGPQSYEQYF

V gene: TRBV11-2
clone size: many
D gene: .
J gene: TRBJ2-7
CDR3 length: 14
CDR3 DNA: TGTGCCAGCAGTCCACAGGGTGATCCCTACGAGCAGTACTTC
CDR3 protein: CASSPQGDPYEQYF

V gene: TRBV14
clone size: many
D gene: .
J gene: TRBJ1-6
CDR3 length: 15
CDR3 DNA: TGTGCCAGCAGCCAAGTTGTCGCTCATAATTCACCCCTCCACTTT
CDR3 protein: CASSQVVAHNSPLHF

V gene: TRBV7-2
clone size: few
D gene: TRBD1
J gene: TRBJ2-3
CDR3 length: 16
CDR3 DNA: TGTGCCAGCAGCTTTGGGTTACAGGGGCTAAAAGATACGCAGTATTTT
CDR3 protein: CASSFGLQGLKDTQYF

V gene: TRBV2
clone size: .
D gene: TRBD1
J gene: TRBJ2-3
CDR3 length: 17
CDR3 DNA: TGTGCCAGCAGTGTCCCCAACGGGACAGGCGGCTTATATACGCAGTATTTT
CDR3 protein: CASSVPNGTGGLYTQYF